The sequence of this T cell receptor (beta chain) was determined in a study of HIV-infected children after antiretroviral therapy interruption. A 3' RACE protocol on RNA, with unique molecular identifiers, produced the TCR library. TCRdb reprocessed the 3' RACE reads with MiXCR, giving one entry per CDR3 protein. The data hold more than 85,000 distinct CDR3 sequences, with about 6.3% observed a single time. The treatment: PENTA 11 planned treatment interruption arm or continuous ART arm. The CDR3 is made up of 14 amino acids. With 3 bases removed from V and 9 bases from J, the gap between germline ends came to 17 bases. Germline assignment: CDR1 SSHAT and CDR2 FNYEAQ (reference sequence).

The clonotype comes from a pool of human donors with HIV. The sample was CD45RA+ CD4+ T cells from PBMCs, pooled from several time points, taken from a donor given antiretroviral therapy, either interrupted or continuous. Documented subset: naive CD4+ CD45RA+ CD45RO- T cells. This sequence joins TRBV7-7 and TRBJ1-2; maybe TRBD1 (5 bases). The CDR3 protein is CASSFPQKGRSYTF. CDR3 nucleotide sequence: TGTGCCAGCAGCTTTCCACAGAAGGGGCGAAGCTACACCTTC.